The sequence of this T cell receptor (beta chain) was determined in a study of T cell responses to AZD1222 COVID-19 vaccine. The wider study: Second doses were pooled across both intervals (about 4 or about 12 weeks).

This table comes from immunoSEQ multiplex PCR, and its TCRdb copy is limited to in-frame clones, with some not included. In the table there are around 88,000 clones, roughly 90% of which are singletons. Whole-study results and caveats: Vaccination with two AZD1222 doses was followed by a rise in Spike-specific TCR breadth and depth. Donor demographics were predominantly white British with a female majority; clonal diversity may be underestimated.

About this clone itself: Antigen: not known.

The sequence came from an adult in good health. Sequenced material: peripheral blood, taken on day 0 of AZD1222 vaccination.

This chain's CDR3 is CASGGGYEQYF. The CDR3, as DNA: TGTGCCAGCGGAGGGGGCTACGAGCAGTACTTC. The V and J genes are TRBV3-1 (or the pseudogene TRBV3-2) and TRBJ2-7; D may correspond to TRBD1 or TRBD2 (6 bases each). Germline assignment: CDR1 LGHDT and CDR2 YNNKEL (reference sequence). The CDR3 has 11 residues. The V end lost 8 bases, the J end lost 3 bases, and 8 bases lay between the germline ends.